The next 30 T cell receptor beta chains were all read from a single sample in a study of CD8 T cells in Susac syndrome. RNA totalling about 0.5 to 1 ug underwent reverse transcription with random hexamers. Via MiXCR, TCRdb re-called the immunoSEQ multiplex PCR reads, giving one row per CDR3 protein. The profile shows around 140,000 distinct CDR3 sequences, 85% to 95% of them singletons. Sequencing used CD4+ T cells from PBMCs. These receptors originate from a human donor with multiple sclerosis.

The rearrangement joins TRBV5-1 to TRBJ2-2; weak D call: TRBD1 (5 bases). The V gene's germline CDR1 is SGHRS and CDR2 YFSETQ. The CDR3 sequence is 15 residues long. V dropped 4 bases and J dropped 1 base, with 11 bases sitting between them. The CDR3 bases are TGCGCCAGCAGCGTAGATACAGGGAACACCGGGGAGCTGTTTTTT. Amino acids: CASSVDTGNTGELFF.

This chain uses TRBV5-1 with TRBJ2-7, with 11 nucleotides matching TRBD2. Germline lookup yields CDR1 SGHRS and CDR2 YFSETQ. The CDR3 loop spans 17 amino acids. J lost 2 bases, V lost 0 bases, and 7 bases had no gene match. The CDR3 reads CASSLVPGTSGTYEQYF. The CDR3 DNA reads TGCGCCAGCAGCTTGGTCCCGGGGACTAGCGGCACCTACGAGCAGTACTTC.

As regards this clonotype: One junction end disagrees with the germline gene, perhaps due to a read error. V usage is TRBV10-3 and J usage is TRBJ2-1, with D possibly called TRBD1 or TRBD2 (6 bases each). Germline CDR1 reads ENHRY; CDR2 reads SYGVKD. CDR3 size: 14 residues. CDR3 sequence: CAISPTGGDTFYVF. The CDR3, as DNA: TGTGCCATCAGTCCGACTGGCGGGGACACCTTTTATGTCTTC.

This clonotype turned up a few times. The rearrangement joins TRBV20-1 to TRBJ2-3; the D is unclear. Looked up from germline, CDR1 is DFQATT and CDR2 is SNEGSKA (reference sequence). The CDR3 sequence is 9 residues long. The CDR3 nucleotides are TGCAGCACCGATGATACGCAGTATTTT. Its protein product is CSTDDTQYF.

The CDR3 DNA is TGCAGCGTTTGGACAGGGTCTGGAAACACCATATATTTT. Protein: CSVWTGSGNTIYF. The rearrangement links TRBV29-1 to TRBJ1-3; 8 nucleotides line up with TRBD1. The CDR3 runs 13 residues. V was clipped by 5 bases and J by 1 base; unmatched bases: 1. Germline lookup yields CDR1 SQVTM and CDR2 ANQGSEA.

The chain has TRBV20-1 and TRBJ2-1; 8 positions match TRBD2. The CDR3 length is 14 residues. The V segment lost 6 bases and the J segment 1 base; nucleotides outside the gene matches: 5. Germline V CDR1 and CDR2: DFQATT, SNEGSKA (reference sequence). In DNA form, the CDR3 reads TGCAGTGCAAAGCGGGAGTGGTCCTACAATGAGCAGTTCTTC. This gives the protein CSAKREWSYNEQFF.

The gene calls are TRBV20-1 and TRBJ2-1; TRBD2 matches at 10 bases. The CDR3 is 12 residues long. Germline CDR1 DFQATT, CDR2 SNEGSKA (reference sequence). CDR3 DNA sequence: TGCAGCGGGAGCGGGGGGGTCGACGAGCAGTTCTTC. Translating gives CSGSGGVDEQFF.

The chain recombines TRBV2 with TRBJ1-2; D not certain. The CDR3 is 14 amino acids. Between the trimmed V and J ends, which lost 4 bases and 0 bases, there was a span of 9 bases. CDR1 is SNHLY and CDR2 is FYNNEI in the germline V gene. CDR3 region: CASSAQRANYGYTF. Here the CDR3 DNA reads TGTGCCAGCAGTGCCCAGCGAGCTAACTATGGCTACACCTTC.

V is TRBV30 and J is TRBJ1-2; 7 positions agree with TRBD1. V was pared by 3 bases and J by 7 bases, with 11 bases of the junction left unmatched. The CDR3 loop spans 14 amino acids. Germline CDR1 reads GTSNPN; CDR2 reads SVGIG (reference sequence). CDR3 bases: TGTGCCTGGAGGGAAAGACAGACAGGGAGTGGCTACACCTTC. Its protein is CAWRERQTGSGYTF.

This chain uses TRBV24-1 with TRBJ1-1; 7 bases agree with TRBD1. Germline V gene sequence: CDR1 KGHDR, CDR2 SFDVKD. CDR3 length: 15 residues. The V segment lost 7 bases and the J segment 5 bases; nucleotides outside the gene matches: 12. Here the CDR3 reads CATRSRTGAGTEAFF. CDR3 nucleotide sequence: TGTGCCACCAGGTCCCGAACAGGGGCCGGGACTGAAGCTTTCTTT.

The CDR3, as DNA: TGTGCCAGCAGCCAGGGGTCTAGCGGGGACAATGAGCAGTTCTTC. The encoded protein is CASSQGSSGDNEQFF. The chain combines TRBV11-2 with TRBJ2-1; 9 bases are shared with TRBD2. Trimming removed 5 bases from V and 5 bases from J; junction bases left unmatched: 7. Germline lookup yields CDR1 SGHAT and CDR2 FQNNGV. This CDR3 is built from 15 residues.

The rearrangement joins TRBV15 to TRBJ1-1, with 10 bases lining up with TRBD1. Germline lookup yields CDR1 LNHNV and CDR2 YYDKDF (reference sequence). The J segment lost 0 bases and the V segment lost 5 bases, leaving 18 bases of the junction unmatched. The length of the CDR3 is 20 residues. The CDR3 is CATSRWTGGPFEFMNTEAFF. Written as DNA, the CDR3 is TGTGCCACCAGCCGATGGACAGGGGGTCCGTTCGAGTTCATGAACACTGAAGCTTTCTTT. Drawing the rest from reference TRBV15 and TRBJ1-1, the complete variable domain is DAMVIQNPRYQVTQFGKPVTLSCSQTLNHNVMYWYQQKSSQAPKLLFHYYDKDFNNEADTPDNFQSRRPNTSFCFLDIRSPGLGDTAMYLCATSRWTGGPFEFMNTEAFFGQGTRLTVV.

This clonotype has just a few counts. The chain is built from TRBV7-9 and TRBJ2-5; the match to TRBD1 covers 8 bases. Germline assignment: CDR1 SEHNR and CDR2 FQNEAQ (reference sequence). J was trimmed by 4 bases and V by 5 bases; bases with no gene match: 6. CDR3 length: 14 amino acids. The CDR3 protein is CASSLQGAGETQYF. The CDR3 nucleotides are TGTGCCAGCAGCCTGCAGGGGGCTGGAGAGACCCAGTACTTC.

J is TRBJ2-5 and V is TRBV6-5, with D perhaps TRBD2 (5 bases). Trimming took 5 bases from V and 2 from J, leaving 15 bases between them. CDR3 length: 15 residues. Germline V gene data show CDR1 as MNHEY and CDR2 as SVGAGI. CDR3 bases: TGTGCCAGCAGTCCTAATGGACTCCCGCAAGAGACCCAGTACTTC. This gives the protein CASSPNGLPQETQYF.

This clonotype turned up a few times. The J gene is TRBJ2-5, the V gene TRBV28; D is unresolved. Germline CDR1 and CDR2: MDHEN and SYDVKM. With 3 bases removed from V and 4 bases from J, the gap between germline ends came to 6 bases. The CDR3 sequence is 12 residues long. CDR3 sequence reads: CASSLSGETQYF. The DNA of the CDR3 is TGTGCCAGCAGTTTGAGTGGAGAGACCCAGTACTTC.

This clonotype was seen a few times. The V and J genes are TRBV12-3 or TRBV12-4 and TRBJ1-5, with D possibly matching TRBD1 (6 bases). V shed 1 base and J shed 4 bases, with 11 bases lying between them. CDR3 size: 15 residues. CDR3 in amino acids: CASSLGGGGNQPQHF. The CDR3, as DNA: TGTGCCAGCAGTTTAGGGGGGGGCGGTAATCAGCCCCAGCATTTT.

The rearrangement uses TRBV20-1 and TRBJ2-3; D remains unclear. Germline loops: CDR1 DFQATT, CDR2 SNEGSKA (reference sequence). The V gene lost 1 base and the J gene lost 0 bases, with 8 bases spanning the gap. The CDR3 length is 14 residues. This chain's CDR3 is CSARASSSTDTQYF. CDR3 DNA sequence: TGCAGTGCTAGAGCATCCAGTAGCACAGATACGCAGTATTTT.

V gene TRBV5-4 combines with J gene TRBJ2-4; the D gene is possibly TRBD1 (6 bases). Trimming removed 4 bases from V and 3 bases from J, with 20 bases in between. CDR1 is SGHNT and CDR2 is YYREEE in the germline V gene (reference sequence). The length of the CDR3 is 17 residues. DNA for the CDR3: TGTGCCAGCAGCCCGAGCGCGTCAGGGGTCCGCAAAAACATTCAGTACTTC. Translated, it gives CASSPSASGVRKNIQYF.

The rearrangement uses TRBV12-3 or TRBV12-4 and TRBJ1-2, with a tentative D call TRBD1 (6 bases). The CDR3 is 13 residues long. V gave up 6 bases and J gave up 4 bases, with 12 bases separating them. The CDR3 loop reads CASRAGGVYGYTF. The CDR3 region has the DNA TGTGCCAGCAGGGCTGGGGGCGTCTATGGCTACACCTTC.

The chain carries TRBV2 and TRBJ1-3; unclear D gene. The CDR3 totals 12 residues. V lost 1 base to trimming and J lost 6 bases, with 4 bases between them. Germline loops: CDR1 SNHLY, CDR2 FYNNEI. The CDR3 reads CASSEDENTIYF. The CDR3 coding sequence is TGTGCCAGCAGTGAAGATGAAAACACCATATATTTT.

As DNA, the CDR3 is TGCAGTGCTCCTCCCTCCGGGACGGCGAACACCGGGGAGCTGTTTTTT. Translation: CSAPPSGTANTGELFF. The chain is built from TRBV20-1 and TRBJ2-2; D is perhaps TRBD1 or TRBD2 (5 bases each). The CDR3 consists of 16 residues. Germline V lookup: CDR1 DFQATT, CDR2 SNEGSKA (reference sequence). Trimming cost V 5 bases and J 0 bases, with 16 bases left between them.

This sequence joins TRBV2 and TRBJ1-5; D remains unclear. The CDR3 runs 12 residues. V was clipped by 6 bases and J by 3 bases, with 6 bases between them. CDR1 is SNHLY, CDR2 FYNNEI, per germline. CDR3 DNA sequence: TGTGCCAGCAGCGGGAACAATCAGCCCCAGCATTTT. This translates into CASSGNNQPQHF. Together with reference TRBV2 and TRBJ1-5, the CDR3 gives the full variable domain: EPEVTQTPSHQVTQMGQEVILRCVPISNHLYFYWYRQILGQKVEFLVSFYNNEISEKSEIFDDQFSVERPDGSNFTLKIRSTKLEDSAMYFCASSGNNQPQHFGDGTRLSIL.

The chain has TRBV9 and TRBJ2-1; D is undetermined. This CDR3 contains 13 residues. CDR1 and CDR2 (germline): SGDLS, YYNGEE. Trimming stripped 2 bases from V and 6 bases from J, with 9 bases between. The CDR3 region is CASSVGRPNEQFF. The CDR3 coding sequence is TGTGCCAGCAGCGTCGGTCGCCCCAATGAGCAGTTCTTC.

The chain has TRBV19 and TRBJ2-1; D not resolved. V was cut by 3 bases and J by 5 bases, with 8 bases left in between. The CDR3 has 13 residues. In germline, CDR1 is LNHDA, CDR2 SQIVND (reference sequence). The CDR3, as DNA: TGTGCCAGTAGTATTTGGATGAACAATGAGCAGTTCTTC. Translated, it gives CASSIWMNNEQFF.

V usage is TRBV12-3 or TRBV12-4 and J usage is TRBJ1-2, with unresolved D. The CDR3 extends over 11 amino acids. The V and J ends lost 5 bases and 8 bases respectively, with 9 bases between them. The CDR3 DNA is TGTGCCAGCAGTCCCCCGGGCGGCTACACCTTC. Its translation: CASSPPGGYTF.

This chain connects TRBV9 to TRBJ1-1, with D unresolved. V lost 5 bases and J lost 1, with 9 bases in between. The germline V gene encodes CDR1 SGDLS and CDR2 YYNGEE. The CDR3 consists of 13 residues. The CDR3 here is CASSLWANTEAFF. As DNA, the CDR3 is TGTGCCAGCAGTCTGTGGGCGAACACTGAAGCTTTCTTT.

The chain recombines TRBV6-5 with TRBJ2-3, with TRBD1 as a possible D gene (5 bases). This CDR3 is built from 13 residues. Trimming left V 7 bases short and J 1 base short, with 9 bases between. Germline CDR1 reads MNHEY; CDR2 reads SVGAGI. CDR3 sequence: CASIGAGTDTQYF. The CDR3 DNA reads as TGTGCCAGCATAGGGGCCGGCACAGATACGCAGTATTTT.

V and J are TRBV7-9 and TRBJ2-5, with D uncertain. Per the germline V gene, CDR1 is SEHNR and CDR2 is FQNEAQ (reference sequence). V lost 3 bases to trimming and J lost 1 base, with 9 bases between them. The CDR3 is 14 amino acids. The CDR3: CASSLRQFQETQYF. The CDR3 region has the DNA TGTGCCAGCAGCTTGCGCCAGTTCCAAGAGACCCAGTACTTC.

V and J are TRBV18 and TRBJ2-1, with unresolved D. Trimming took off 6 bases at V and 6 bases at J, with 6 bases between the two ends. Germline V lookup: CDR1 KGHSH, CDR2 LQKENI. The CDR3 covers 11 residues. The chain's CDR3 is CASSQPNEQFF. The DNA for the CDR3 is TGTGCCAGCTCCCAACCCAATGAGCAGTTCTTC.

The CDR3: CASSQVASFGHEQFF. In DNA form, the CDR3 reads TGTGCCAGCAGCCAAGTGGCTAGCTTTGGGCATGAGCAGTTCTTC. The rearrangement links TRBV3-1 to TRBJ2-1; D might be TRBD2 (5 bases). The CDR3 is 15 residues long. Trimming stripped 1 base from V and 8 bases from J, with 15 bases between. Germline CDR1 and CDR2: LGHDT and YNNKEL (reference sequence).